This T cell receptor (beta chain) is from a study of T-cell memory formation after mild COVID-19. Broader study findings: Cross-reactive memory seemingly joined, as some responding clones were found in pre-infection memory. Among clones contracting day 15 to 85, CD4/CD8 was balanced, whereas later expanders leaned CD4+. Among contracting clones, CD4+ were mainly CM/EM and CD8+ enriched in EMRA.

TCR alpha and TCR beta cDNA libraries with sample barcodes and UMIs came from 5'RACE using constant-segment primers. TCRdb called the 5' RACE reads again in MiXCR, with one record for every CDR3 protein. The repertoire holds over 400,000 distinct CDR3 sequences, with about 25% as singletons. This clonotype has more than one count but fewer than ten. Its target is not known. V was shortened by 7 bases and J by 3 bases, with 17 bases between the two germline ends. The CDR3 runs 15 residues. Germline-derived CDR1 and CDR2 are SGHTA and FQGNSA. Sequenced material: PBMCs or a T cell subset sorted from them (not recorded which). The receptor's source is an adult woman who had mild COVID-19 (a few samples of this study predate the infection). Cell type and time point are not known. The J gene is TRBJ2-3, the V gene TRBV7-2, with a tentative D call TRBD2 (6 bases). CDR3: CASTPAASVTDTQYF. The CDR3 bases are TGTGCCAGCACCCCGGCGGCTAGCGTTACAGATACGCAGTATTTT.